This T cell receptor beta chain is from a study of memory CD4+ T cells and cytomegalovirus serostatus (dated by TCRdb to about 2019). A note on the overall study: The cohort included 35 or so healthy adults from Belgium, of whom 9 were CMV seropositive and about 25 were CMV seronegative. To replicate a published TCR-based CMV serostatus classifier, the study sequenced CD4+ memory TCRbeta repertoires from a Belgian cohort whose cytomegalovirus serostatus was known.

Reading from cysteine to phenylalanine, the CDR3 counts 14 amino acids. Left in the record is the CDR3 DNA by itself, 42 bases read in frame from the first base. Trimming removed 6 bases from V and 1 base from J, leaving 15 bases between the germline ends. The germline V gene provides CDR1 SQVTM and CDR2 ANQGSEA. Genomic DNA was extracted from sorted cells with the Quick-DNA Microprep Kit. Amplification of TCRbeta DNA was done with the immunoSEQ hsTCRbeta kit, following the protocol from the manufacturer. An Illumina MiSeq instrument was used to sequence the TCRbeta libraries. Concerning the study's data processing: Following removal of out-of-frame sequences, 2.3 million or so distinct TCRbeta sequences were retained, with an average of around 67,000 per individual. Each individual was scored by the count of 150 to 200 previously reported CMV-associated TCRbeta sequences and the total productive distinct TCRbeta count. A beta-binomial model was reimplemented in Python, and scikit-learn random forests with default parameters were trained on US cohort data. On the Belgian cohort, classifier performance was reported as the median AUC, along with percentile confidence intervals, across 10,000 bootstrap iterations. The source is immuneACCESS, and TCRdb retained only in-frame sequences with V and J called. Part of the clones is not carried over; for the studies checked, unresolved V genes explain less than half of this, and the remainder is unexplained. The V and J calls and clone size come from that table; D and trimming were worked out from the DNA. The sample records 30,000 to 40,000 clones, roughly 80% of which are singletons. In total, the top ten clones hold over 0.55% of the sample.

Here is what the overall study found, with its caveats: A median bootstrapped AUC of about 0.95 with a 95% CI of 0.76-1.00 was achieved on the Belgian cohort by the original-framework classifier. The results were read as suggesting that the CMV-associated TCR signature is, for the most part, present in the CD4+ memory repertoire. Of 170 or so previously reported CMV-associated TCRbeta sequences, about 68 appeared in the CD4+ memory repertoires, each in one to five individuals. Only CD4+CD45RO+ memory cells were sequenced, unlike the original study, which covered naive and memory CD4+ and CD8+ populations. For CMV serostatus prediction, a median bootstrapped AUC of roughly 0.94 was reached with the original framework, and a median bootstrapped AUC of roughly 0.92 was reached with a US-trained random forest.

A FACSAria II was used to sort memory CD4+ T cells, defined as single viable CD3+CD4+CD8-CD45RO+ cells. CMV serostatus was assessed using a Roche Elecsys assay, by which serum IgG against CMV pp150, pp28, p38 and p52 was detected. Following thawing, total CD4+ T cells were enriched through positive selection using CD4 magnetic microbeads. The samples came from a different study that was designed specifically to examine the CD4+ T cell memory repertoire. Peripheral blood mononuclear cells were isolated and cryopreserved following standard operating procedures; serum was stored at -80 °C. The staining used CD3-PerCP (BW264/56), CD4-APC (RPA-T4), CD45RO-PE (UCHT1) and CD8-Pacific Orange (3B5) antibodies, and Sytox blue was used to exclude non-viable cells. Regarding this clone: Its binding antigen is unknown. No base quality information exists; no much larger clone differs at one position.

The chain is assembled from TRBV29-1 and TRBJ1-1, with no D gene named confidently. Sequences were obtained from memory CD4+ T cells from blood. This clonotype was sampled from an adult in good health and CMV-seronegative. Some clones in this sample may be carry-over from other donors' samples. The bases are TGCAGCGTGGAGAAGAGGGCGAGGAACACTGAAGCTTTCTTT. This sequence encodes CSVEKRARNTEAFF.